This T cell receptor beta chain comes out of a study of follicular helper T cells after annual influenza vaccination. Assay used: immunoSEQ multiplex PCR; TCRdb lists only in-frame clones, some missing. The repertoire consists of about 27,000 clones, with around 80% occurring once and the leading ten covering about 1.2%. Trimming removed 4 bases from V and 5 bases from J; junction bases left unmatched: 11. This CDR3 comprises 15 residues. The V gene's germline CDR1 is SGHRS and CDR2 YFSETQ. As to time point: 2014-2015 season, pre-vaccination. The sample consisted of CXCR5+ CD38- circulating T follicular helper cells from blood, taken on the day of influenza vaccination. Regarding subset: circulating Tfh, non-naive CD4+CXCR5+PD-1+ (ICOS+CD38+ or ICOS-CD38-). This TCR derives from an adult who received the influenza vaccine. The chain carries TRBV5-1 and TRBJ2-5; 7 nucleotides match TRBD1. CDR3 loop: CASSSYYRGRETQYF. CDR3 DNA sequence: TGCGCCAGCAGCAGCTACTACAGGGGTAGGGAGACCCAGTACTTC.